The 16 T cell receptor beta chains presented below share a single source sample, sequenced in a study of identical twins. TCRdb re-analysed the 5' RACE reads in MiXCR, keeping a single row per CDR3 protein. The sample holds about 520,000 distinct CDR3 sequences, roughly a fifth seen once. The same sample was also used in a study of T cells expressing NK-cell markers.

The sequenced material came from CD4+ T cells sorted from blood. The source of these receptors is a woman aged 18-29 years in good health.

This clonotype was detected a few times. The V call is TRBV18, the J call TRBJ1-1; D is perhaps TRBD1 (5 bases). V was clipped by 2 bases and J by 6 bases, with 10 bases between them. Germline values: CDR1 KGHSH, CDR2 LQKENI. The CDR3 runs 13 residues. This chain's CDR3 is CASSPGAKSEAFF. The CDR3 DNA is TGTGCCAGCTCACCAGGGGCGAAGTCTGAAGCTTTCTTT.

This clonotype was observed a few times. The chain recombines TRBV9 with TRBJ1-2, with TRBD1 matching 9 bases. CDR1 is SGDLS and CDR2 is YYNGEE in the germline V gene. V shed 3 bases and J 1 base; nucleotides not matched to a gene: 16. The CDR3 runs 19 residues. The CDR3 bases are TGTGCCAGCAGCGCACTCCCGGGGGACAGGGTGTCACATAACTATGGCTACACCTTC. Translation: CASSALPGDRVSHNYGYTF.

V usage is TRBV5-5 and J usage is TRBJ2-6; D tentatively reads TRBD1 or TRBD2 (5 bases each). The CDR3 length is 15 residues. Trimming stripped 8 bases from V and 3 bases from J, with 15 bases between. The germline V gene has CDR1 SGHKS and CDR2 YYEKEE (reference sequence). The CDR3 region is CASRGAIFGANVLTF. DNA of the CDR3: TGTGCCAGTAGAGGGGCCATCTTTGGGGCCAACGTCCTGACTTTC.

The chain couples TRBV20-1 to TRBJ2-3; no definite D call. Germline V gene data show CDR1 as DFQATT and CDR2 as SNEGSKA (reference sequence). This CDR3 has 13 amino acids. V lost 1 base to trimming and J lost 4 bases, with 9 bases between them. CDR3 nucleotide sequence: TGCAGTGCTAGAGTTCGGCACCCAGATACGCAGTATTTT. This gives the protein CSARVRHPDTQYF.

CDR3 region: CASSDGLAGSYEQYF. CDR3 coding DNA: TGTGCCAGCAGTGACGGACTAGCGGGCTCCTACGAGCAGTACTTC. The chain carries TRBV6-4 and TRBJ2-7; 11 bases agree with TRBD2. With V trimmed by 2 bases and J by 0 bases, 0 bases remained unmatched. CDR3 length equals 15 residues. CDR1 and CDR2 (germline): MRHNA, SNTAGT.

This clonotype was seen once. The rearrangement links TRBV4-3 to TRBJ2-2, with no clear D. Between the trimmed V and J ends, which lost 0 bases and 7 bases, there was a span of 18 bases. CDR1 and CDR2 (germline): LGHNA, YSLEER. This CDR3 has 17 amino acids. The chain's CDR3 is CASSQDYIGTRSGELFF. The CDR3 DNA reads TGCGCCAGCAGCCAAGATTACATAGGAACGCGTAGCGGGGAGCTGTTTTTT.

This clonotype has only a few counts. The chain joins TRBV9 to TRBJ2-5; no clear D gene. Germline CDR1 is SGDLS and CDR2 is YYNGEE. This CDR3 region has 13 residues. Trimming removed 2 bases from V and 5 bases from J, with 10 bases in between. The DNA of the CDR3 is TGTGCCAGCAGCGTTGGGCTGTGGGAGACCCAGTACTTC. It encodes CASSVGLWETQYF.

This clonotype was seen many times. The chain links TRBV20-1 to TRBJ2-7; no reliable D call. The CDR3 contains 13 residues. Germline V gives CDR1 DFQATT, CDR2 SNEGSKA (reference sequence). Trimming stripped 3 bases from V and 7 bases from J, with 16 bases between. CDR3 sequence (DNA): TGCAGTGCTAGCCCCATTTATTACCAAGAGCAGTACTTC. It yields the protein CSASPIYYQEQYF.

The chain carries TRBV20-1 and TRBJ2-7; 7 nucleotides line up with TRBD2. Germline-derived CDR1 and CDR2 are DFQATT and SNEGSKA (reference sequence). The CDR3 covers 13 residues. With 6 bases clipped from V and 3 bases from J, the junction kept 8 bases outside the gene matches. This chain's CDR3 is CSAKLAYYYEQYF. CDR3 nucleotides: TGCAGTGCCAAACTAGCGTACTACTACGAGCAGTACTTC.

This clonotype was counted a few times. This chain connects TRBV11-2 to TRBJ2-6, with TRBD1 matching over 9 bases. The CDR3 extends over 21 amino acids. CDR1 SGHAT and CDR2 FQNNGV come from the germline V gene. Trimming removed 1 base from V and 0 bases from J; junction bases left unmatched: 13. This chain's CDR3 is CASSLVGTGLNPLSGANVLTF. DNA of the CDR3: TGTGCCAGCAGCTTAGTAGGGACAGGGTTGAACCCTCTCTCTGGGGCCAACGTCCTGACTTTC.

The V and J genes are TRBV12-3 or TRBV12-4 and TRBJ2-1; D unresolved. Trimming cost V 5 bases and J 8 bases, with 7 bases left between them. This CDR3 is 11 amino acids long. The CDR3 region has the DNA TGTGCCAGCAGTATTTTCGATGAGCAGTTCTTC. Encoded protein: CASSIFDEQFF.

This clonotype has at least ten counts. The rearrangement uses TRBV12-3 or TRBV12-4 and TRBJ2-7, with D perhaps being TRBD1 or TRBD2 (5 bases each). The ends were cut back, 6 bases at V and 10 bases at J, with 16 bases in the middle. The CDR3 is 12 amino acids. The CDR3 reads CASSILVGRQYF. The CDR3, as DNA: TGTGCCAGCAGCATTCTAGTGGGACGACAGTACTTC.

This chain uses TRBV20-1 with TRBJ2-5; 7 bases align to TRBD1. The CDR3 is made up of 15 amino acids. Germline CDR1 is DFQATT and CDR2 is SNEGSKA (reference sequence). V shed 6 bases, J shed 1 base, and the junction held 11 bases outside the gene matches. The CDR3 protein is CSARDRRRGQETQYF. CDR3 coding DNA: TGCAGTGCAAGGGACAGACGACGAGGCCAAGAGACCCAGTACTTC.

This clonotype was observed a single time. The rearrangement links TRBV6-5 to TRBJ2-7; D remains ambiguous. This CDR3 contains 15 residues. Germline assignment: CDR1 MNHEY and CDR2 SVGAGI. Trimming pared 1 base from V and 4 bases from J, leaving 14 bases between. The CDR3 loop is CASSYFKQALYEQYF. CDR3 DNA sequence: TGTGCCAGCAGTTACTTTAAGCAGGCCTTGTACGAGCAGTACTTC.

This chain connects TRBV3-1 to TRBJ1-2; D unresolved. This CDR3 is 16 amino acids long. The V and J ends lost 0 bases and 6 bases respectively, with 17 bases between them. The germline CDR1 and CDR2 sequences are LGHDT and YNNKEL (reference sequence). CDR3 sequence reads: CASSQESGSGFHGYTF. CDR3 DNA sequence: TGTGCCAGCAGCCAAGAGTCGGGGTCGGGGTTTCATGGCTACACCTTC.

This clonotype was picked up many times. The chain joins TRBV20-1 to TRBJ1-6; tentatively, D is TRBD1 (5 bases). Germline V lookup: CDR1 DFQATT, CDR2 SNEGSKA (reference sequence). The CDR3 totals 15 residues. The chain's CDR3 is CSLFSLGGYNSPLHF. The CDR3 DNA reads TGCAGCCTCTTTTCCCTGGGGGGGTATAATTCACCCCTCCACTTT.